In its sample, the clone carrying this TCR beta chain was seen many times. This sample is part of a study of neurological immune-mediated disorders. TCRdb re-derived calls from the 5' RACE reads in MiXCR, one entry per CDR3 protein. The table has approximately 41,000 distinct CDR3 sequences, approximately 15% seen once. The length of the CDR3 is 14 residues. Trimming took off 6 bases at V and 5 bases at J, with 16 bases between the two ends. CDR1 KGHSH and CDR2 LQKENI come from the germline V gene. The sequence was collected from a woman aged 55-70 years with HTLV-1-associated myelopathy (HAM/TSP). The sequencing input was CD4+ T cells from blood. This chain links TRBV18 with TRBJ2-5; perhaps TRBD2 as D (6 bases). This CDR3 is CASSPRASDETQYF. CDR3 bases: TGTGCCAGCTCCCCCCGGGCTAGCGATGAGACCCAGTACTTC.